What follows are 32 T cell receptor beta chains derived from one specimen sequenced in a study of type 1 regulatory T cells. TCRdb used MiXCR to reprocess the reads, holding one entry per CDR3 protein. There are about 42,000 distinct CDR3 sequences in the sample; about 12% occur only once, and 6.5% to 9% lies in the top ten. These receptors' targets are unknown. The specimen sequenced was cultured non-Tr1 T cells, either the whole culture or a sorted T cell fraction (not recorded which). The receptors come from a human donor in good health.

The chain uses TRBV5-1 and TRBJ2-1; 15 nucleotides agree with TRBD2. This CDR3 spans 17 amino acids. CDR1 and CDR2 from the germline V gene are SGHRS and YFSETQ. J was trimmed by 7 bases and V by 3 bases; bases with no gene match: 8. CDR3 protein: CASSYSSGTSGRNEQFF. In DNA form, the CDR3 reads TGCGCCAGCAGCTACTCCTCCGGGACTAGCGGGAGGAATGAGCAGTTCTTC.

CDR3 DNA: TGCAGTGCTTTAACTTCCATGAACACTGAAGCTTTCTTT. Amino acids: CSALTSMNTEAFF. The chain couples TRBV20-1 to TRBJ1-1; D unclear. V lost 5 bases and J lost 0, with 10 bases in between. Germline lookup yields CDR1 DFQATT and CDR2 SNEGSKA (reference sequence). The CDR3 is 13 amino acids.

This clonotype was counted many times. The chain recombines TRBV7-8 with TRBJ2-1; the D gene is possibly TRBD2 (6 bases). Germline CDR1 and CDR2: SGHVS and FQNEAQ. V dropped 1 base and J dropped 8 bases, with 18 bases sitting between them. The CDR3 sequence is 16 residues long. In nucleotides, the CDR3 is TGTGCCAGCAGCTTAGGGGGGACTCCCCCCGGGGATGAGCAGTTCTTC. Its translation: CASSLGGTPPGDEQFF.

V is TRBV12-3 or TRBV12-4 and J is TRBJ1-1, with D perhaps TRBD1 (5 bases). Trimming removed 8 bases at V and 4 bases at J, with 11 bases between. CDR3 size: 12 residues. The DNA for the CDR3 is TGTGCCAGCGGCCGTGGGACCACTGAAGCTTTCTTT. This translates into CASGRGTTEAFF.

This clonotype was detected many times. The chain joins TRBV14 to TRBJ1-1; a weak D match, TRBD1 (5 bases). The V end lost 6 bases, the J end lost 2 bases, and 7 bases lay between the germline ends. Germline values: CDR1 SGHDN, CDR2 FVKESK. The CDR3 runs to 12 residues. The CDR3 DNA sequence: TGTGCCAGCAGTCAGGGAAACACTGAAGCTTTCTTT. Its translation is CASSQGNTEAFF.

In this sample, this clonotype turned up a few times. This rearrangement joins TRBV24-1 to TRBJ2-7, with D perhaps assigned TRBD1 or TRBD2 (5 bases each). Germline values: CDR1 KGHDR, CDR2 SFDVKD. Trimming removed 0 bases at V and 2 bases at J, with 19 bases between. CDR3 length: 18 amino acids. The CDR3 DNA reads TGTGCCACCAGTGATTTGGGCCCACGGCCAGGGAGACCCTACGAGCAGTACTTC. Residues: CATSDLGPRPGRPYEQYF.

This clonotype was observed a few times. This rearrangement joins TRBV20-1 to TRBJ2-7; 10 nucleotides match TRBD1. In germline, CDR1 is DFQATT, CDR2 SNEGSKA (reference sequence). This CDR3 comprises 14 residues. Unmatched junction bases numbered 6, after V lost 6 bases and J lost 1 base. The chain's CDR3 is CSAAGQGLSYEQYF. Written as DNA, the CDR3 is TGCAGTGCGGCGGGACAGGGGCTATCCTACGAGCAGTACTTC.

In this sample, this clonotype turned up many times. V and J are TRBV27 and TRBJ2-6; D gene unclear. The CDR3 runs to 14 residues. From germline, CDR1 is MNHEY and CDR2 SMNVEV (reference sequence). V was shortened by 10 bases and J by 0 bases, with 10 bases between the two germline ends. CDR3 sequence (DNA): TGTGCCACCCGTTCCAACTCTGGGGCCAACGTCCTGACTTTC. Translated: CATRSNSGANVLTF.

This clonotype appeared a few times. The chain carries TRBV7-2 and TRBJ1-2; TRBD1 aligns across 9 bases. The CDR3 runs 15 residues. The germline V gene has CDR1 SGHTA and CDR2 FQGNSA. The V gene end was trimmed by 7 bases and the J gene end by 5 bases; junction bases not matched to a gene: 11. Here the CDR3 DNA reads TGTGCCAGCAAAGAACGCACAGGGGGCGGGTATGGCTACACCTTC. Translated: CASKERTGGGYGYTF. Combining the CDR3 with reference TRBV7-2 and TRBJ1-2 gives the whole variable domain GAGVSQSPSNKVTEKGKDVELRCDPISGHTALYWYRQSLGQGLEFLIYFQGNSAPDKSGLPSDRFSAERTGGSVSTLTIQRTQQEDSAVYLCASKERTGGGYGYTFGSGTRLTVV.

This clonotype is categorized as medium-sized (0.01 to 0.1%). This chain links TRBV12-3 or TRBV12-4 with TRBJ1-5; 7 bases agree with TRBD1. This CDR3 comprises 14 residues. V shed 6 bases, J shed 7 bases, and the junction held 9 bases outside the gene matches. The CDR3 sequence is CASRATGLGQPQHF. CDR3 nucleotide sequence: TGTGCCAGCAGGGCGACAGGGCTTGGGCAGCCCCAGCATTTT.

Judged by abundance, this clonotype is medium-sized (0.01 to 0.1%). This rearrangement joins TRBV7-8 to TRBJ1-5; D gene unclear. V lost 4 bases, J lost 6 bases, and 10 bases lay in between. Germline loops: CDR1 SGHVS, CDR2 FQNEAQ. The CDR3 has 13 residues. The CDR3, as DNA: TGTGCCAGCAGCTCAGTGACCGCTCAGCCCCAGCATTTT. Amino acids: CASSSVTAQPQHF.

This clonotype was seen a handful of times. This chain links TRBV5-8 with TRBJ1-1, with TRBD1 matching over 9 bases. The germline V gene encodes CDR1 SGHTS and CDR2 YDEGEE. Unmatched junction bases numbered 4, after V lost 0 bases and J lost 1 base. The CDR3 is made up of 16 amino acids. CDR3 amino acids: CASSLGTGERNTEAFF. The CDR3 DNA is TGTGCCAGCAGCTTGGGGACAGGGGAGCGGAACACTGAAGCTTTCTTT.

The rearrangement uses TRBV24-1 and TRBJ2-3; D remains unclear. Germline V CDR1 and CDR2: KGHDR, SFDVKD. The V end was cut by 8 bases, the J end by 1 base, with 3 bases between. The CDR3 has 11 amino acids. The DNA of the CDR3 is TGTGCCACCACGGGCACAGATACGCAGTATTTT. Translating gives CATTGTDTQYF.

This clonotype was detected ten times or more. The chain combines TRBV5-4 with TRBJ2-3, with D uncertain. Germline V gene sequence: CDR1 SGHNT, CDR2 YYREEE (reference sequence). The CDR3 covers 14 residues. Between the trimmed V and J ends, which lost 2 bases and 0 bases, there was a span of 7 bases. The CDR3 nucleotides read TGTGCCAGCAGCTTACGGTCTAGCACAGATACGCAGTATTTT. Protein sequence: CASSLRSSTDTQYF.

CDR3 loop: CSADNRGQNTEAFF. The CDR3 DNA reads TGCAGCGCTGATAACAGGGGGCAGAACACTGAAGCTTTCTTT. The chain joins TRBV29-1 to TRBJ1-1; 9 bases match TRBD1. There are 14 residues in the CDR3. Germline values: CDR1 SQVTM, CDR2 ANQGSEA. V shed 7 bases, J shed 1 base, and the junction held 7 bases outside the gene matches.

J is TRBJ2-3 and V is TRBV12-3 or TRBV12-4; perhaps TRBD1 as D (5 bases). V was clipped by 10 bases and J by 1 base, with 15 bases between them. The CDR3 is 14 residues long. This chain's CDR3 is CAIRGWAGTDTQYF. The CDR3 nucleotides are TGTGCCATAAGGGGTTGGGCGGGCACAGATACGCAGTATTTT.

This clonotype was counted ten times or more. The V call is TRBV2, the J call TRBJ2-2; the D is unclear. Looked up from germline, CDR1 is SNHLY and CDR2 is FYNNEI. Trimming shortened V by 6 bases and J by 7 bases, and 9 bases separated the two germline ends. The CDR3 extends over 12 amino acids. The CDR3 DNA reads TGTGCCAGCAGCCTTCTAGGCGGGGAGCTGTTTTTT. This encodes CASSLLGGELFF.

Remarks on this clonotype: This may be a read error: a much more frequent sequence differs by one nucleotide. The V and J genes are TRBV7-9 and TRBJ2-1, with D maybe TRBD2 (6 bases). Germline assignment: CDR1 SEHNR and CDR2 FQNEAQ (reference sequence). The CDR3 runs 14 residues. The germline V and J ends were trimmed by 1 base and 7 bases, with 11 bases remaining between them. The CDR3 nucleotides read TGTGCCAGCAGCTTAGACGGGAGCAAGAATGAGCAGTTCTTC. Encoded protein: CASSLDGSKNEQFF.

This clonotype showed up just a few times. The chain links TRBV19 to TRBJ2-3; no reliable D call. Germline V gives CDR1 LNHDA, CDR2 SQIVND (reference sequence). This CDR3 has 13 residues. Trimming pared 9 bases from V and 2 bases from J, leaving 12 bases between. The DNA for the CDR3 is TGTGCCAGCAGAGCCGGGCACACAGATACGCAGTATTTT. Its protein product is CASRAGHTDTQYF.

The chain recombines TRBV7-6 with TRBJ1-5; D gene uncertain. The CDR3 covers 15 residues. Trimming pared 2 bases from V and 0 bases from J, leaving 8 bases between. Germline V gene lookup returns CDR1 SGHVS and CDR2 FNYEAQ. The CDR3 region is CASSLMGNSNQPQHF. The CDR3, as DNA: TGTGCCAGCAGCTTAATGGGGAATAGCAATCAGCCCCAGCATTTT.

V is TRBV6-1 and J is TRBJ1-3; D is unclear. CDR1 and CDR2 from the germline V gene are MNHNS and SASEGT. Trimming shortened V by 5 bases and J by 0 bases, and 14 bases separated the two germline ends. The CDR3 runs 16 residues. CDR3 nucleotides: TGTGCCAGCAGTTGGGTATTGGCGGACTCTGGAAACACCATATATTTT. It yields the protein CASSWVLADSGNTIYF.

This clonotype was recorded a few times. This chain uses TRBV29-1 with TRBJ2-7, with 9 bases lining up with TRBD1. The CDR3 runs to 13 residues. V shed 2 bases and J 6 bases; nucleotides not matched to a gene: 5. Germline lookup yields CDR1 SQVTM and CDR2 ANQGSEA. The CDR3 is CSVEIQGASEQYF. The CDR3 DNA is TGCAGCGTTGAAATACAGGGGGCTAGCGAGCAGTACTTC.

The CDR3 loop is CASSLVQYNEQFF. The CDR3 coding sequence is TGTGCCAGCAGCTTAGTTCAGTACAATGAGCAGTTCTTC. The genes are TRBV7-2 and TRBJ2-1; D is unclear. The V end was cut by 1 base, the J end by 4 bases, with 5 bases between. The CDR3 is made up of 13 amino acids. CDR1 is SGHTA and CDR2 is FQGNSA in the germline V gene.

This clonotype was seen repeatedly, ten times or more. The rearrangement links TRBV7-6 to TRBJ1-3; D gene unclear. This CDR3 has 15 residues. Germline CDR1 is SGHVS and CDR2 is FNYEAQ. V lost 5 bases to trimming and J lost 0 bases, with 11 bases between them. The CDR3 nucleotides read TGTGCCAGCAGCCGGACTTTAAGCTCTGGAAACACCATATATTTT. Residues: CASSRTLSSGNTIYF.

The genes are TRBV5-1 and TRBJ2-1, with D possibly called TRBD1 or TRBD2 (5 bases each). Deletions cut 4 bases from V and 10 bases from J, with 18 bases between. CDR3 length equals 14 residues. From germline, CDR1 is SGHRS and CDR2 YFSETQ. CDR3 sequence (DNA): TGCGCCAGCAGCCGGGGCAGCGGCCCCTACGAGCAGTTCTTC. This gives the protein CASSRGSGPYEQFF.

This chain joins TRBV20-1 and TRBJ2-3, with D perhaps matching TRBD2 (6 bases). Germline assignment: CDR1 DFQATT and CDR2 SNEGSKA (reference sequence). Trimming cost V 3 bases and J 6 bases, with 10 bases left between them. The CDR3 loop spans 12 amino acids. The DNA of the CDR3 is TGCAGTGCTAGCGGGAGAATGGATACGCAGTATTTT. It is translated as CSASGRMDTQYF.

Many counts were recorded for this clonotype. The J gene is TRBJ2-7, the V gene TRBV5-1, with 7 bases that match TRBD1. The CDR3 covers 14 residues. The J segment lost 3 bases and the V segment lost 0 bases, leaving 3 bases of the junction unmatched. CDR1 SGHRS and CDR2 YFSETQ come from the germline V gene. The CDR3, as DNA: TGCGCCAGCAGCTTGGCGGGGACAGACTACGAGCAGTACTTC. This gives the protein CASSLAGTDYEQYF.

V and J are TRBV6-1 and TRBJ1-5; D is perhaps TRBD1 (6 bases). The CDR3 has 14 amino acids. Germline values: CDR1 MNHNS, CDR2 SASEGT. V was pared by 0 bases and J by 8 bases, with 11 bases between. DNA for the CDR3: TGTGCCAGCAGTGAAGCAGGGGGTATCAAGCCCCAGCATTTT. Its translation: CASSEAGGIKPQHF.

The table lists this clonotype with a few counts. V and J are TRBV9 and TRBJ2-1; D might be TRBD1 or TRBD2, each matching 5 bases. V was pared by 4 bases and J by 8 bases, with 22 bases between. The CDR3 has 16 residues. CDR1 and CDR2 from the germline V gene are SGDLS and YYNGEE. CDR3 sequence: CASSLLGDPRVDEQFF. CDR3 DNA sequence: TGTGCCAGCAGCCTCTTGGGGGACCCCCGGGTAGATGAGCAGTTCTTC. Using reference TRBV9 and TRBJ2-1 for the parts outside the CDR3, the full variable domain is DSGVTQTPKHLITATGQRVTLRCSPRSGDLSVYWYQQSLDQGLQFLIQYYNGEERAKGNILERFSAQQFPDLHSELNLSSLELGDSALYFCASSLLGDPRVDEQFFGPGTRLTVL.

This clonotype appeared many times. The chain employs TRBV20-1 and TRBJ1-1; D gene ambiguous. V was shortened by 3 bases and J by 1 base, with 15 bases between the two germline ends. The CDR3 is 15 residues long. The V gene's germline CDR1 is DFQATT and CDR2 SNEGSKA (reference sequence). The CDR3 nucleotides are TGCAGTGCTAGTAAATCGTCGGCGGGGAACACTGAAGCTTTCTTT. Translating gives CSASKSSAGNTEAFF.

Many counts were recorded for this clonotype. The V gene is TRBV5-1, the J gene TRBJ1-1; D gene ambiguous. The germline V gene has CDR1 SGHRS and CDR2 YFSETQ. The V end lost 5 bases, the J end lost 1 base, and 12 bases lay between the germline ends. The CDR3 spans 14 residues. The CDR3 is CASREDPTNTEAFF. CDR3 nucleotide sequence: TGCGCCAGCAGGGAAGACCCAACGAACACTGAAGCTTTCTTT.

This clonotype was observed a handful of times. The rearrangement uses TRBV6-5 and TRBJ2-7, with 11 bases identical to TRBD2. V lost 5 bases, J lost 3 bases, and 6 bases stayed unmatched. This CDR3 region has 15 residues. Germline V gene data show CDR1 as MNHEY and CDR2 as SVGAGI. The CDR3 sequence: CASSDGTSGGYEQYF. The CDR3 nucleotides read TGTGCCAGCAGTGATGGGACTAGCGGAGGCTACGAGCAGTACTTC.